The entry below describes one TCR beta chain. Which antigen it targets is not known. Nothing much larger sits one base from this clone, and base qualities are not available. Enrolling through a virtual design, the prospective study's participants ranged in age from roughly 18 to 89 years and lived across 24 United States geographic areas. To assign participants to cohorts, the prospective study relied on clinical history that participants themselves reported in a screening survey and a study questionnaire. ImmuneRACE Cohort 3 recovered participants were defined by two consecutive negative NP/OP PCR tests, healthcare professional clearance, or symptom resolution. In the prospective study, mobile phlebotomists collected whole blood, serum and a nasopharyngeal or oropharyngeal swab from each participant. Over a roughly 2-month period, participants in the prospective study had the option of providing additional blood draws and questionnaires. Before DNA extraction, blood samples from the prospective study were shipped at room temperature or frozen.

From its cysteine to its phenylalanine, the CDR3 spans 10 amino acids. Only the CDR3 DNA is retained, 30 bases long and in frame from the first base. Per the germline V gene (reference sequence), DFQATT is the CDR1 and SNEGSKA is the CDR2. V and J lose 4 bases and 7 bases, and a span of 5 bases separates them. The data originate from a study of blood T cell repertoires in COVID-19 (dated by TCRdb to the early 2020s). In terms of the full investigation: Samples covering the acute and convalescent phases of COVID-19 were provided by collaborators in the United States, Italy and Spain. The dataset comprised deeply sampled blood TCRbeta repertoires from subjects exposed to, actively infected with, or recovered from COVID-19. The material from the prospective study consisted of cDNA or gDNA derived from T cells, B-cell-depleted T cells, or PBMCs. HLA class I and class II types, where available, came from metadata supplied by the sample provider rather than from assay-based typing. The samples were drawn from the first 160 participants of the ongoing ImmuneRACE study and from over a thousand subjects provided by 6 global collaborators. The repertoires were made available in a free public database intended to serve as a resource for research on the immune response to SARS-CoV-2. The sample metadata nearly always contained a de-identified subject ID, COVID-19 status, age in years and sex.

TCRbeta CDR3 regions were amplified from genomic DNA using the immunoSEQ Assay, a bias-controlled multiplex PCR. The authors' analysis ran thus. Nucleated cell counts per sample were estimated from amplification of reference gene primers within the assay. To quantify the absolute abundance of each unique TCRbeta CDR3 rearrangement, sequence reads were collapsed and filtered. For each sample, productive Simpson clonality was calculated as the square root of Simpson's diversity index over productive rearrangements. Held by TCRdb, this immuneACCESS table contains in-frame sequences only and omits some clones. Under half of the omission traces to an unresolved V gene where checked; the cause of the rest is unknown. V, J and clone size reflect that table, while D and trimming were determined from the DNA. This sample comprises around 230,000 clones, about 88% of them detected only once. Together, the top ten hold roughly 2.6% of the sample.

The paper's findings and limits, for the study overall: The amount of clinical and demographic metadata varied by source and participant and was provided uncurated.

Rearrangement joined TRBV20-1 to TRBJ2-1; there is no confident call for the D gene. Sequenced sample: PBMCs or T cells enriched from blood (not recorded which). This TCR derives from a woman aged 30 to 39 who had recovered from COVID-19. The DNA sequence is given as TGCAGTGCTACTAGGAATGAGCAGTTCTTC. Its product reads: CSATRNEQFF.